The clone carrying this T cell receptor beta chain occurred many times. This entry comes from a study of neurological immune-mediated disorders. From 15-18 subjects, every sequencing run obtained over 180 million TCR-beta sequences. TCRdb fed the 5' RACE reads into MiXCR, producing one record per CDR3 protein. The profile shows about 81,000 distinct CDR3 sequences, roughly 4.3% of them singletons. Time point defined: longitudinal time-point 3. The unsorted libraries were produced from 2 million PBMCs held at -80 C. The sequence was collected from a woman in her sixties with multiple sclerosis. Sequences were obtained from PBMCs.

CDR3 coding DNA: TGCGCCAGCAGCTTGCGGGACGTAGGGAATGAGCAGTTCTTC. As protein: CASSLRDVGNEQFF. The chain uses TRBV5-1 and TRBJ2-1; D possibly matches TRBD1 or TRBD2 (5 bases each). In germline, CDR1 is SGHRS, CDR2 YFSETQ. Trimming stripped 1 base from V and 7 bases from J, with 12 bases between. CDR3 length: 14 amino acids.